The text below deals with one T cell receptor beta chain. This entry comes from a study of blood T cell repertoires in COVID-19. Whole-study context: Some COVID-19 samples were acute and others convalescent; all came from the United States, Italy and Spain. T cells, B-cell-depleted T cells, or PBMCs provided the cDNA or gDNA that served as material.

V trimming: 5 bases; J trimming: 0 bases; junction bases outside the gene matches: 5. Per germline, CDR1 SGHVS and CDR2 FQNEAQ. The CDR3 extends over 16 amino acids. Patients at the Seattle site were enrolled during active infection and followed longitudinally. Authors' processing steps: Amplification with reference gene primers provided the estimates of nucleated cell counts. TCRdb's table, derived via immunoSEQ multiplex PCR, lists solely in-frame clones and lacks some. V and J calls and clone size are as listed in that table; D and trimming were resolved from the DNA. This repertoire shows around 190,000 clones, 70% to 90% found once; its top ten account for 18%.

Sequencing used peripheral blood. This receptor was identified in a middle-aged man with COVID-19, enrolled during active disease. The chain uses TRBV7-8 and TRBJ2-2; 8 bases line up with TRBD1. CDR3 in amino acids: CASSPRGQANTGELFF. The CDR3 nucleotides are TGTGCCAGCAGCCCCAGGGGGCAGGCGAACACCGGGGAGCTGTTTTTT.